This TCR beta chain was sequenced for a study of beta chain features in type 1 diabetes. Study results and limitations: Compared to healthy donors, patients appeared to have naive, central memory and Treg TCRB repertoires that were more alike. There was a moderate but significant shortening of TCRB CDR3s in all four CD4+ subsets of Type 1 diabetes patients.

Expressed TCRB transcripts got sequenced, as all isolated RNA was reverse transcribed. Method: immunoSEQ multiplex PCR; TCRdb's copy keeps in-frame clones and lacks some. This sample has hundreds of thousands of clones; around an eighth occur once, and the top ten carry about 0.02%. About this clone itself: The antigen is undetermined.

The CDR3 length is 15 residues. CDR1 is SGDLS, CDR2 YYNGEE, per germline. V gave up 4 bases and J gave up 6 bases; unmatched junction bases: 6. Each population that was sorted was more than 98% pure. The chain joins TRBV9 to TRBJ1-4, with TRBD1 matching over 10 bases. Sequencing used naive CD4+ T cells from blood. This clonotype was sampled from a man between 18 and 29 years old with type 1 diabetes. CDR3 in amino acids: CASSPRTGGDEKLFF. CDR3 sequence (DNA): TGTGCCAGCAGCCCCCGGACAGGGGGGGATGAAAAACTGTTTTTT.